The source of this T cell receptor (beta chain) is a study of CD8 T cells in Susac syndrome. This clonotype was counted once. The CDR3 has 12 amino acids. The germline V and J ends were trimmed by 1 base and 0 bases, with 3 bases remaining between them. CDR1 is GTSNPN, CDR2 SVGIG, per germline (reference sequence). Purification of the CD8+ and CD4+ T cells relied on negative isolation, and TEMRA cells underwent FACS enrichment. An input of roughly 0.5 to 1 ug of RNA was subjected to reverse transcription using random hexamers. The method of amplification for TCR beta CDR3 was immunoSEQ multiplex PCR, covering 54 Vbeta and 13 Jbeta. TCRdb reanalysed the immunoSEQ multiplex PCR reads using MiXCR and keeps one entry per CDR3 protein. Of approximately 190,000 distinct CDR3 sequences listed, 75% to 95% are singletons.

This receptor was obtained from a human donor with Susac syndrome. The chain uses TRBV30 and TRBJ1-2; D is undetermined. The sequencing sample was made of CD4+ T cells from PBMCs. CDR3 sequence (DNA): TGTGCCTGGAGTGGAACTAACTATGGCTACACCTTC. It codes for CAWSGTNYGYTF.